These T cell receptor beta chains were read from a single sample in a study of T cell responses to AZD1222 COVID-19 vaccine. Sequencing used immunoSEQ multiplex PCR; TCRdb keeps in-frame clones, though not all of them. Of roughly 100,000 clones listed, about four fifths are singletons. This material consisted of peripheral blood, taken on day 0 of AZD1222 vaccination. The receptors shown here come from an adult in good health. The CDR3 runs from the conserved cysteine through the conserved F or W. Fields, in order: J gene, V gene, CDR3 protein.

TRBJ1-4,TRBV5-4,CASSRDRVGEKLFF
TRBJ2-1,TRBV9,CASSPRVAGGLKQFF
TRBJ1-5,TRBV18,CASSLAEPQHF
TRBJ2-4,TRBV7-9,CASSLGRAAKNIQYF
TRBJ1-6,TRBV30,CAWTPDSSYNSPLHF
TRBJ1-2,TRBV12-3/TRBV12-4,CASSRDRVGYTF
TRBJ1-3,TRBV7-8,CASSPTVVTGNTIYF
TRBJ1-2,TRBV3-1/TRBV3-2,CASSQYQGRSGYTF
TRBJ2-1,TRBV7-2,CASSAYGRGYNEQFF
TRBJ2-7,TRBV11-2,CATEDSEVPYEQYF
TRBJ1-2,TRBV24-1,CATSDHPGQTSSTRNGYTF
TRBJ1-2,TRBV27,CASSSTGSVDRYYGYTF
TRBJ2-7,TRBV4-2,CASSQIGTGISEQYF
TRBJ2-3,TRBV19,CASSPLPDTQYF
TRBJ2-7,TRBV6-5,CASSPNEREDHEQYF
TRBJ1-5,TRBV12-3/TRBV12-4,CASSLGDRDPQHF
TRBJ1-5,TRBV28,CASSFVWQGNQPQHF
TRBJ1-6,TRBV10-2,CASSEGLHNSPLHF
TRBJ2-7,TRBV6-5,CASSSPQESSYEQYF